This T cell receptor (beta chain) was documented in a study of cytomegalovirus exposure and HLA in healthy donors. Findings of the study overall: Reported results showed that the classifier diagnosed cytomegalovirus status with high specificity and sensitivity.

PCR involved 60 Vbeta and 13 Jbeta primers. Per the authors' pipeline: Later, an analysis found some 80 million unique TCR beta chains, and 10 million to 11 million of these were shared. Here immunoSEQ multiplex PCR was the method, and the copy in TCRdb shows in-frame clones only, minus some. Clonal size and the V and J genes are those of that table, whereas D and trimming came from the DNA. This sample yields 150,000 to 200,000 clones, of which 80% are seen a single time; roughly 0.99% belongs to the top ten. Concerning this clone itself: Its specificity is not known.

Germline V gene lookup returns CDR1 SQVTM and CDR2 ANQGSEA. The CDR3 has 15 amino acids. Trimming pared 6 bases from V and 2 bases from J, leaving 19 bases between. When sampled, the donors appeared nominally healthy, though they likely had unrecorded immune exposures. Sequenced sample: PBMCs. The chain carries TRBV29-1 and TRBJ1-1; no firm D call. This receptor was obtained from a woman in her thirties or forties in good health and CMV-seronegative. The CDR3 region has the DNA TGCAGCGTCTACACCATACGGACGGGAAACACTGAAGCTTTCTTT. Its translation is CSVYTIRTGNTEAFF.